This entry lists 9 T cell receptor beta chains sequenced from one sample in a study of blood T cell repertoires in COVID-19. TCRdb's copy holds only in-frame clones and misses some; the assay was immunoSEQ multiplex PCR. The sample lists fewer than 130,000 clones, 88% occurring once. Specimen: peripheral blood. These receptors were obtained from a woman aged 45 to 65 with acute or convalescent COVID-19.

V is TRBV18 and J is TRBJ2-7; 7 bases are shared with TRBD1. Looked up from germline, CDR1 is KGHSH and CDR2 is LQKENI. The CDR3 spans 13 residues. V was pared by 5 bases and J by 2 bases, with 3 bases of the junction left unmatched. The CDR3 is CASSSGQPYEQYF. The CDR3 nucleotides are TGTGCCAGCTCATCGGGACAGCCCTACGAGCAGTACTTC.

This chain uses TRBV19 with TRBJ2-7; TRBD2 is a possible D gene (5 bases). The germline V gene encodes CDR1 LNHDA and CDR2 SQIVND (reference sequence). Trimming left V 4 bases short and J 2 bases short, with 12 bases between. This CDR3 has 14 amino acids. CDR3 residues: CASSTGLGTYEQYF. CDR3 DNA sequence: TGTGCCAGTAGTACCGGACTGGGCACCTACGAGCAGTACTTC. Full variable domain (remainder filled in from reference TRBV19 and TRBJ2-7): DGGITQSPKYLFRKEGQNVTLSCEQNLNHDAMYWYRQDPGQGLRLIYYSQIVNDFQKGDIAEGYSVSREKKESFPLTVTSAQKNPTAFYLCASSTGLGTYEQYFGPGTRLTVT.

The chain carries TRBV19 and TRBJ1-1; 7 bases fit TRBD1. This CDR3 contains 13 residues. J lost 6 bases, V lost 5 bases, and 6 bases had no gene match. Germline CDR1 reads LNHDA; CDR2 reads SQIVND (reference sequence). CDR3 sequence: CASSGDRRAEAFF. The CDR3 DNA reads TGTGCCAGTAGTGGGGACAGAAGGGCTGAAGCTTTCTTT.

The V gene is TRBV5-1, the J gene TRBJ2-1; D might be TRBD2 (5 bases). The ends were cut back, 2 bases at V and 4 bases at J, with 10 bases in the middle. The CDR3 is made up of 14 amino acids. Germline lookup yields CDR1 SGHRS and CDR2 YFSETQ. The CDR3 region has the DNA TGCGCCAGCAGCTTCGGGATTTTGTACAATGAGCAGTTCTTC. Translated, it gives CASSFGILYNEQFF.

This chain connects TRBV6-1 to TRBJ2-7, with 11 positions matching TRBD2. The J segment lost 2 bases and the V segment lost 1 base, leaving 10 bases of the junction unmatched. Germline CDR1 is MNHNS and CDR2 is SASEGT. This CDR3 region has 18 residues. The CDR3 DNA reads TGTGCCAGCAGTGAAGTGACTAGCGGGATAGGGGAGCCCTACGAGCAGTACTTC. It encodes CASSEVTSGIGEPYEQYF.

V usage is TRBV9 and J usage is TRBJ2-7; 8 bases match TRBD1. The V and J ends lost 2 bases and 3 bases, in that order; junction bases with no gene match: 4. Germline values: CDR1 SGDLS, CDR2 YYNGEE. The length of the CDR3 is 14 residues. CDR3 sequence: CASSVGDRNYEQYF. CDR3 nucleotides: TGTGCCAGCAGCGTTGGGGACAGGAACTACGAGCAGTACTTC.

The V and J genes are TRBV2 and TRBJ1-4, with TRBD1 matching 9 bases. The CDR3 extends over 15 amino acids. With V trimmed by 4 bases and J by 4 bases, 4 bases remained unmatched. The germline CDR1 and CDR2 sequences are SNHLY and FYNNEI. The CDR3 sequence: CASSARTGVNEKLFF. The DNA for the CDR3 is TGTGCCAGCAGTGCTCGGACAGGGGTTAATGAAAAACTGTTTTTT.

V gene TRBV6-6 combines with J gene TRBJ2-7; D is ambiguous. This CDR3 has 15 residues. Deletions cut 2 bases from V and 0 bases from J, with 11 bases between. Germline CDR1 MNHNY, CDR2 SVGAGI (reference sequence). The CDR3 reads CASSYRQASSYEQYF. The DNA for the CDR3 is TGTGCCAGCAGTTACCGGCAGGCGAGCTCCTACGAGCAGTACTTC.

The rearrangement joins TRBV28 to TRBJ1-1, with TRBD1 matching 7 bases. Germline V gives CDR1 MDHEN, CDR2 SYDVKM. CDR3 size: 14 residues. J gave up 1 base and V 3 bases, and 2 bases lay outside the gene matches. CDR3 nucleotides: TGTGCCAGCAGTTTCCGGACAGGGAACACTGAAGCTTTCTTT. This gives the protein CASSFRTGNTEAFF.